This TCR beta chain was sequenced for a study of human CD8 memory T cell subsets. Study results and limitations: Chao1 estimates hinted that stem-like memory T cells outstripped precursor exhausted T cells in diversity. The study sequenced T cell receptor beta chains and no other chains.

The CDR3 has 15 amino acids. TCR beta libraries were made by UMI-labeled 5' RACE. In the authors' workflow: In each TCR beta library, there were between about 2,800 and 20,000 functional CDR3 beta clonotypes. Using the 5' RACE reads, TCRdb records one entry per CDR3 protein without DNA. It is TCRdb's table, rather than the study itself, that gives the V and J calls and clone size. This sample lists some 11,000 distinct CDR3 sequences; its ten largest clones have around 14%. It was from buffy coats of healthy donors that the PBMC came. Of note for this clonotype: Its target is not known.

The chain employs TRBV12-3 or TRBV12-4 and TRBJ2-1; TCRdb outputs TRBD1, but without DNA this stays unchecked. This clonotype originated in a human donor in good health. The source material was CD8+ T cells from PBMCs. CDR3 residues: CASSFIGSGYNEQFF.